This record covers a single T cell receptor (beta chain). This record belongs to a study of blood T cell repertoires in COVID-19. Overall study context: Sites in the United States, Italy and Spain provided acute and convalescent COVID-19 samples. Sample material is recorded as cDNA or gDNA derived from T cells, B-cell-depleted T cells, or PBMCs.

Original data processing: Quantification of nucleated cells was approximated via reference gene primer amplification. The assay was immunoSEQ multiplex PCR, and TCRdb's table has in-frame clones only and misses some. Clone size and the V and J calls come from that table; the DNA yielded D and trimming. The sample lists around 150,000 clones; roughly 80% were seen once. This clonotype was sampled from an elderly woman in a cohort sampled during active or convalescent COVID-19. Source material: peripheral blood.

CDR3 DNA: TGTGCCAGCAGTTTTCGGTACGGGGAGCTGTTTTTT. Translation gives CASSFRYGELFF. This chain links TRBV12-3 or TRBV12-4 with TRBJ2-2, with no clear D. The CDR3 sequence is 12 residues long. V was cut by 3 bases and J by 7 bases, with 6 bases left in between.